This T cell receptor beta chain was recorded in a study of shared clonotypes between healthy human individuals. The assay was immunoSEQ multiplex PCR, and TCRdb's table has in-frame clones only and misses some. The profile covers about 2.1 million clones, with about 93% appearing a single time and more than 1.5% taken by the ten largest. Study results and caveats: Between a few donors, naive CD4 clonotypes were shared at a level of approximately 5%.

For this clone: The antigen is not known.

The CDR3 has 16 amino acids. Germline lookup yields CDR1 LNHDA and CDR2 SQIVND (reference sequence). The V gene end was trimmed by 4 bases and the J gene end by 4 bases; junction bases not matched to a gene: 5. As defined, naive CD8 cells were CD45RO-negative and positively selected for CCR7, with terminally differentiated effector memory CD45RA+ cells excluded. Donors had no recently reported acute infections or vaccinations and were HIV-negative. This clonotype was sampled from a man between 18 and 29 years old in good health. Some clones in this sample may be carry-over from other donors' samples. The sequenced material came from naive CD8+ T cells from PBMCs. The chain joins TRBV19 to TRBJ2-2, with TRBD2 identical over 11 bases. For the CDR3, the DNA is TGTGCCAGTAGTACTCGACTAGCGGGGACCACCGGGGAGCTGTTTTTT. Its protein is CASSTRLAGTTGELFF.